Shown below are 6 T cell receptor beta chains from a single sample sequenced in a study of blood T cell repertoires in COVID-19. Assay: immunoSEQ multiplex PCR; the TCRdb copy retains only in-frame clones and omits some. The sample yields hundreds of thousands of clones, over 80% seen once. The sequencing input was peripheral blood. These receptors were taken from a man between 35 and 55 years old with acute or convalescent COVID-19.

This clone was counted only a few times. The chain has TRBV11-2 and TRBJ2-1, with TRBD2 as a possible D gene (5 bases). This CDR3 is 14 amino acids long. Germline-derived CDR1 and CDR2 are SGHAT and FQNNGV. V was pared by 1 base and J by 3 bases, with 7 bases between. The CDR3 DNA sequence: TGTGCCAGCAGCTTAGGTAGCGACTACAATGAGCAGTTCTTC. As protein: CASSLGSDYNEQFF.

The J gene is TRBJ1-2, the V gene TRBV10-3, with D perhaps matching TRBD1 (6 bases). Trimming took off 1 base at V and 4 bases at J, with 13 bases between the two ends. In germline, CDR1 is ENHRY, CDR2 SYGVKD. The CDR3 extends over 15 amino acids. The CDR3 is CAISEFTGSSYGYTF. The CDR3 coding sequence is TGTGCCATCAGTGAGTTTACAGGGAGTAGCTATGGCTACACCTTC.

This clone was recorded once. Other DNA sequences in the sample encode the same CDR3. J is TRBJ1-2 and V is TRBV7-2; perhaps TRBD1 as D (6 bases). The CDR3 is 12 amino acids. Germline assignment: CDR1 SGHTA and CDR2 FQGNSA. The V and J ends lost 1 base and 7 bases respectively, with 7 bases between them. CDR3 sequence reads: CASSLDRVGYTF. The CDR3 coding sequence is TGTGCCAGCAGCTTAGACAGGGTTGGCTACACCTTC.

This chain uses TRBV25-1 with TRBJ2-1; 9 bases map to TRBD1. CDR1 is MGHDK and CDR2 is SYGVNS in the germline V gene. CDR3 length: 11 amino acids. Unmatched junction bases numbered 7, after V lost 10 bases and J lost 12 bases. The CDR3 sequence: CATSNRGRQFF. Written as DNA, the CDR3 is TGTGCCACTTCGAACAGGGGGCGGCAGTTCTTC.

The CDR3 region is CASSFGRAISGANVLTF. The CDR3 DNA reads TGTGCCAGCAGCTTCGGCAGGGCCATATCTGGGGCCAACGTCCTGACTTTC. The rearrangement links TRBV5-6 to TRBJ2-6; weak D call: TRBD1 (5 bases). CDR1 SGHDT and CDR2 YYEEEE come from the germline V gene. V lost 2 bases, J lost 1 base, and 13 bases lay in between. This CDR3 comprises 17 residues.

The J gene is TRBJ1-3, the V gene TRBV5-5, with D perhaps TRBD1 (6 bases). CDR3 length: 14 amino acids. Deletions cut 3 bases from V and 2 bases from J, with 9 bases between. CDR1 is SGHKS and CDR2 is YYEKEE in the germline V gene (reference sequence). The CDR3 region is CASSYGQPGNTIYF. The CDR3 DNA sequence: TGTGCCAGCAGCTACGGACAGCCTGGAAACACCATATATTTT.